This TCR beta chain is drawn from a study of Tregs in tolerant kidney transplant recipients. V dropped 7 bases and J dropped 0; count of bases not matched to a gene: 13. The germline gives CDR1 SGHAT, CDR2 FQNNGV. This CDR3 comprises 17 residues. Data came from immunoSEQ multiplex PCR; TCRdb stores just in-frame clones and leaves some out. This sample has 200,000 to 300,000 clones, with about 80% found just once. This clone came up a few times. Unstimulated Tregs (CD4+CD25+CD127-) and CD4+CD25- non-Tregs were sorted from PBMCs. The clonotype comes from a human donor in good health. This sequence joins TRBV11-2 and TRBJ2-7; 9 bases match TRBD2. The specimen was CD4+ T cells from blood. The CDR3 nucleotides are TGTGCCAGCACCCCTGGGGGGGGGCGGGAGGGCTCCTACGAGCAGTACTTC. This codes for CASTPGGGREGSYEQYF.